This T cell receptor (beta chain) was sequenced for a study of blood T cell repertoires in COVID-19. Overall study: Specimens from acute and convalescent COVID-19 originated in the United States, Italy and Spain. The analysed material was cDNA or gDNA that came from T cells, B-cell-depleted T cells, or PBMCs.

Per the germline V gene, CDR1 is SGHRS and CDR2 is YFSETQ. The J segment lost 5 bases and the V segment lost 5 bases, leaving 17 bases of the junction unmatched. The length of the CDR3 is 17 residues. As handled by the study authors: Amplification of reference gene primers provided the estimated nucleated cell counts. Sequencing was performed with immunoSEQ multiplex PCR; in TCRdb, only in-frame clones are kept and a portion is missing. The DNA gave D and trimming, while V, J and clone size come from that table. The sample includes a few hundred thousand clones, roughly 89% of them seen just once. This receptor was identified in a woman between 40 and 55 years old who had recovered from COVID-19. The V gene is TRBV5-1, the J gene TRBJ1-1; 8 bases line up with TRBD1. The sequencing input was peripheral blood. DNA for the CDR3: TGCGCCAGCAGAGGGGGTGGGACAGGCTTAACGGGGACTGAAGCTTTCTTT. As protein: CASRGGGTGLTGTEAFF. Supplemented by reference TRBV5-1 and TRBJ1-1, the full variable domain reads KAGVTQTPRYLIKTRGQQVTLSCSPISGHRSVSWYQQTPGQGLQFLFEYFSETQRNKGNFPGRFSGRQFSNSRSEMNVSTLELGDSALYLCASRGGGTGLTGTEAFFGQGTRLTVV.